Below, one TCR beta chain is given with its context. This clonotype occurred many times. The antigen it binds to is not known. Base qualities are not provided; no much larger clone lies one nucleotide away. From the cysteine through the phenylalanine, the CDR3 covers 13 amino acids. Kept here is only the CDR3 DNA, which spans 39 bases and is read in frame from base 1. The germline V gene encodes CDR1 SGHTA and CDR2 FQGTGA. V loses 8 bases, J loses 1 base, and the germline ends lie 11 bases apart. The sample originates from a study of T-cell memory formation after mild COVID-19 (dated by TCRdb to the early 2020s). For context, the study as a whole: Most TCR sequence clusters were specific to one of the two donors. Longitudinal TCRalpha and TCRbeta repertoire sequencing tracked T-cell clones expanding and contracting after mild COVID-19 in a couple of donors. Two young, previously healthy adult volunteers made up the cohort, one male and one female. Results and caveats for the whole study, not just this receptor: Some responding clones were detected in pre-infection memory, which suggested that pre-existing cross-reactive memory T cells had joined the SARS-CoV-2 response. From day 15 to 85, contracting clones showed balanced CD4/CD8 phenotypes, whereas a second wave of clones that expanded from day 15 to 37 leaned towards CD4+. Contracting CD4+ clones appeared mostly in the CM and EM memory subsets, whereas CD8+ clones were enriched in EMRA. SARS-CoV-2 specificity of the second-wave clones peaking on day 37 was not confirmed. Only a couple of mild cases were covered by the study, and larger cohorts that include severe cases with pre-infection samples were considered necessary.

PBMCs were isolated by Ficoll-Paque density gradient centrifugation. Sequenced using an Illumina NovaSeq 6000. cDNA libraries for TCRalpha and TCRbeta were prepared by 5'RACE using constant-segment primers, with sample barcodes and unique molecular identifiers added. Trizol reagent was used to extract RNA from every sample. The libraries were amplified in two PCR steps, and the second step added a second sample barcode and Illumina TruSeq adapters. Sequencing of libraries was performed on an Illumina NovaSeq with 2 x 150 bp paired-end reads. The authors processed their data as follows. Reads were demultiplexed and collapsed into UMI-guided consensus sequences with migec v1.2.7. Using mixcr v2.1.11, the UMI consensuses were aligned to TRA and TRB V and J templates and assembled into clonotypes. A clonotype was counted as expanded or contracted only when both edgeR and NoisET called the clonotype significant, with the noise models trained on biological replicates. For edgeR calls, the cutoffs were a false discovery rate-adjusted p below 0.01 and a log2 fold-change threshold of 1. As an exploratory analysis of dynamics, max-normalized trajectories of the 1000 most abundant clonotypes were examined by PCA with hierarchical clustering. Each responding clone was given a CD4 or CD8 phenotype based on the CD4+ and CD8+ repertoires, which had been sequenced separately. TCRdb passed the public sequencing reads through fastp at Q25 and MiXCR, retaining productive beta sequences. Each CDR3 protein gets just one entry, which takes the most common genes and DNA from the rows behind it. V and J calls and clone size were set by TCRdb, not the authors. The sample records about 170,000 distinct CDR3 sequences, 10% to 15% of which are singletons. About 3.3% of the sample goes to the ten largest clones.

The TCR was taken from a man between 18 and 35 years old who had mild COVID-19 (a few samples of this study predate the infection). The sample titles of this study are shuffled in the database, so cell type and time point are left out; the donor was told from shared clones. Source material: PBMCs or a T cell subset sorted from them (not recorded which). This chain is built from TRBV7-3 and TRBJ1-1; the D segment could be TRBD1, given 6 matching bases. The encoded CDR3 is CASGDTANTEAFF. The nucleotide sequence is TGTGCCAGCGGGGACACAGCGAACACTGAAGCTTTCTTT.